This entry lists 13 T cell receptor beta chains sequenced from one sample in a study of blood T cell repertoires in COVID-19 (dated by TCRdb to the early 2020s). The library came from the immunoSEQ multiplex PCR assay. This immuneACCESS table, as held by TCRdb, lists in-frame sequences with V and J called but not all clones. Of the missing ones, under half trace to an unresolved V gene in checked studies; the others have no known cause. This sample has 300,000 to 400,000 clones in its table, and approximately 82% of those were observed once. The top ten clonotypes cover 2.5% to 3.5% of the sample. The specimen sequenced was peripheral blood. The source of these receptors is a man aged 30-40 years with active or convalescent COVID-19.

The chain carries TRBV4-1 and TRBJ2-5; 9 bases align to TRBD1. Germline V CDR1 and CDR2: MGHRA, YSYEKL. The CDR3 is 16 residues long. Trimming took 4 bases from V and 7 from J; bases not matched to a gene: 13. The chain's CDR3 is CASSLSAGQGLRTQYF. As DNA, the CDR3 is TGCGCCAGCAGCCTTTCCGCGGGACAGGGACTTCGGACCCAGTACTTC.

The chain links TRBV3-1 (or the pseudogene TRBV3-2) to TRBJ1-4; D is unclear. This CDR3 has 14 amino acids. V was trimmed by 8 bases and J by 7 bases, leaving 17 bases between them. CDR1 is LGHDT, CDR2 YNNKEL, per germline (reference sequence). CDR3 in amino acids: CASPWREEGEKLFF. The CDR3 nucleotides read TGTGCCAGCCCGTGGAGGGAAGAGGGTGAAAAACTGTTTTTT.

This sequence joins TRBV29-1 and TRBJ1-6, with 9 bases matching TRBD1. The CDR3 runs to 13 residues. The junction had 7 bases not matched to a gene; V was cut back by 6 bases and J by 10 bases. Germline V lookup: CDR1 SQVTM, CDR2 ANQGSEA. CDR3 in DNA: TGCAGCGTCCGGGACAGGGTCCTGTCACCCCTCCACTTT. Translation: CSVRDRVLSPLHF.

The chain couples TRBV7-2 to TRBJ1-2; 9 nucleotides match TRBD1. J gave up 9 bases and V 0 bases, and 8 bases lay outside the gene matches. The CDR3 runs to 15 residues. Germline loops: CDR1 SGHTA, CDR2 FQGNSA. The CDR3 is CASSLAPGQGMSYTF. The CDR3 bases are TGTGCCAGCAGCTTAGCGCCAGGACAGGGGATGAGCTACACCTTC.

The gene calls are TRBV19 and TRBJ2-7; D is undetermined. V was clipped by 2 bases and J by 6 bases, with 11 bases between them. Germline CDR1 LNHDA, CDR2 SQIVND (reference sequence). CDR3 length: 13 residues. Here the CDR3 reads CASSIIPGSEQYF. In DNA, the CDR3 is TGTGCCAGTAGTATAATCCCAGGAAGCGAGCAGTACTTC.

The chain joins TRBV12-3 or TRBV12-4 to TRBJ2-1; 9 bases fit TRBD2. The length of the CDR3 is 13 residues. Trimming at V came to 7 bases and at J to 7 bases, leaving 5 bases not matched to a gene. CDR3 in amino acids: CASKSGGSNEQFF. The CDR3 region has the DNA TGTGCCAGCAAAAGCGGGGGGAGTAATGAGCAGTTCTTC.

The CDR3 here is CASSPMGRASYEQYF. The CDR3 nucleotides are TGTGCCAGCAGTCCCATGGGCAGAGCCTCCTACGAGCAGTACTTC. The chain uses TRBV28 and TRBJ2-7, with D uncertain. V was trimmed by 5 bases and J by 0 bases, leaving 14 bases between them. This CDR3 comprises 15 residues. CDR1 is MDHEN and CDR2 is SYDVKM in the germline V gene.

This rearrangement joins TRBV6-6 to TRBJ2-3; tentative D call: TRBD1 (5 bases). Germline V gene data show CDR1 as MNHNY and CDR2 as SVGAGI (reference sequence). V dropped 5 bases and J dropped 6 bases, with 12 bases sitting between them. This CDR3 has 13 amino acids. CDR3 in amino acids: CASSQTAWDTQYF. The CDR3 nucleotides are TGTGCCAGCAGTCAGACAGCCTGGGATACGCAGTATTTT.

The chain has TRBV5-1 and TRBJ1-1, with D tentatively TRBD1 (6 bases). Germline V CDR1 and CDR2: SGHRS, YFSETQ. This CDR3 is 16 amino acids long. Trimming removed 0 bases at V and 1 base at J, with 13 bases between. The chain's CDR3 is CASSLAAGQTNTEAFF. The DNA for the CDR3 is TGCGCCAGCAGCTTGGCCGCCGGACAGACGAACACTGAAGCTTTCTTT.

This clone was counted a few times. In nucleotides, the CDR3 is TGTGCCAGTAGCCGGGGGTGGGGTAGCAATCAGCCCCAGCATTTT. Its translation: CASSRGWGSNQPQHF. The rearrangement joins TRBV19 to TRBJ1-5; the D gene is possibly TRBD1 (5 bases). Deletions cut 6 bases from V and 0 bases from J, with 12 bases between. The germline V gene encodes CDR1 LNHDA and CDR2 SQIVND (reference sequence). This CDR3 is 15 amino acids long.

Concerning this clone itself: This specimen includes other DNA sequences encoding the same CDR3. Written as DNA, the CDR3 is TGTGCCAGTAGTATAGGGGACAGGGGCAATCAGCCCCAGCATTTT. The encoded protein is CASSIGDRGNQPQHF. This rearrangement joins TRBV19 to TRBJ1-5, with TRBD1 matching 9 bases. This CDR3 region has 15 residues. V lost 1 base to trimming and J lost 2 bases; unmatched junction nucleotides: 0. CDR1 LNHDA and CDR2 SQIVND come from the germline V gene (reference sequence).

This clone was counted a few times. The CDR3 loop is CASSLVEDQETQYF. CDR3 DNA sequence: TGTGCCAGCAGTTTAGTGGAGGACCAAGAGACCCAGTACTTC. The gene calls are TRBV28 and TRBJ2-5; D is perhaps TRBD2 (5 bases). The germline gives CDR1 MDHEN, CDR2 SYDVKM. V was trimmed by 2 bases and J by 0 bases, leaving 7 bases between them. The CDR3 is 14 amino acids.

The chain joins TRBV11-3 to TRBJ1-1; maybe TRBD1 (5 bases). The CDR3 totals 14 residues. Trimming left V 1 base short and J 4 bases short, with 10 bases between. Germline V lookup: CDR1 SGHNT, CDR2 YENEEA. The CDR3 region is CASSLVGRVTEAFF. CDR3 sequence (DNA): TGTGCCAGCAGCTTAGTGGGCAGGGTCACTGAAGCTTTCTTT. The whole variable domain, filled in from reference TRBV11-3 and TRBJ1-1, reads EAGVVQSPRYKIIEKKQPVAFWCNPISGHNTLYWYLQNLGQGPELLIRYENEEAVDDSQLPKDRFSAERLKGVDSTLKIQPAELGDSAVYLCASSLVGRVTEAFFGQGTRLTVV.